What follows is one T cell receptor beta chain and its context. Its antigen is not identified. Assay used: immunoSEQ multiplex PCR; TCRdb lists only in-frame clones, some missing. Of about 38,000 clones in the sample, about nine tenths were seen once. Sampling times: baseline, cycle 4 day 1, cycle 7 day 1. This entry comes from a study of OX40 agonist ivuxolimab in advanced cancers. Study context: While on treatment, patients had intravenous ivuxolimab at 0.01 to 10 mg/kg every 2 weeks. Partial responses were seen in three patients, one with hepatocellular carcinoma and two with cutaneous melanoma.

Whole-study results and caveats: On average, CD8+ T cells showed a greater number of expanded clones than CD4+.

This specimen consisted of CD4+ or CD8+ T cells sorted from blood, obtained in a trial of the OX40 agonist ivuxolimab. The clonotype originates from an adult with an advanced solid tumor such as melanoma, head and neck, liver or kidney cancer.

The CDR3 spells CASSNHSYEQYF. DNA for the CDR3: TGTGCCAGCAGCAATCACAGCTACGAGCAGTACTTC. This sequence joins TRBV21-1 and TRBJ2-5; the table's TRBD1 call for D was not verified on the DNA. The end of the DNA fits TRBJ2-7 better, so the J call may be wrong. TRBV21-1 is a documented pseudogene. The CDR3 sequence is 12 residues long.